This entry features one T cell receptor beta chain sequence. CDR3 length: 13 residues. It was with 60 Vbeta and 13 Jbeta primers that the PCR ran. The assay was immunoSEQ multiplex PCR, and TCRdb's table has in-frame clones only and misses some. The data contain approximately 120,000 clones, 83% of them seen just once; the ten biggest clones take up over 3%. The data derive from a study of cytomegalovirus exposure and HLA in healthy donors. Overall study context: Early released data comprised around 79 million unique TCRs from HLA-typed donors.

Sequences were obtained from PBMCs. The sequence was collected from a woman aged 40 to 49 in good health and CMV-seropositive. The V call is TRBV21-1, the J call TRBJ2-7; TRBD1 reflects the table's D call only, with no check against the DNA. TRBV21-1 corresponds to a pseudogene. For the CDR3, the DNA is TGTGCCAGGAAGAAGACAGGCTCCTACGAGCAGTACTTC. This translates into CARKKTGSYEQYF.